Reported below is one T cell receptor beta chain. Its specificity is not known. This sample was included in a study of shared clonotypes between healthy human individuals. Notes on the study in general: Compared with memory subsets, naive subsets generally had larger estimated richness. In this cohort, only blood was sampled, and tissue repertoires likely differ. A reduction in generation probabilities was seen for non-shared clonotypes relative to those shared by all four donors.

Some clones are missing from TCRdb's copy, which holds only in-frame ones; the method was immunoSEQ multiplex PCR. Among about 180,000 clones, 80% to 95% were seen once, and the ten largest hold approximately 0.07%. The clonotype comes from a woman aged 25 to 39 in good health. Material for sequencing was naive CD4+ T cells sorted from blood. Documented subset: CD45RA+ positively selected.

The CDR3 nucleotides are TGTGCCAGCAGCCTTAGCGGGAGGGCCTACGAGCAGTACTTC. The encoded protein is CASSLSGRAYEQYF. The rearrangement uses TRBV27 and TRBJ2-7; 11 bases agree with TRBD2. From germline, CDR1 is MNHEY and CDR2 SMNVEV (reference sequence). After removal of 6 bases from V and 2 bases from J, the junction contained 3 bases not matched to a gene. There are 14 residues in the CDR3.